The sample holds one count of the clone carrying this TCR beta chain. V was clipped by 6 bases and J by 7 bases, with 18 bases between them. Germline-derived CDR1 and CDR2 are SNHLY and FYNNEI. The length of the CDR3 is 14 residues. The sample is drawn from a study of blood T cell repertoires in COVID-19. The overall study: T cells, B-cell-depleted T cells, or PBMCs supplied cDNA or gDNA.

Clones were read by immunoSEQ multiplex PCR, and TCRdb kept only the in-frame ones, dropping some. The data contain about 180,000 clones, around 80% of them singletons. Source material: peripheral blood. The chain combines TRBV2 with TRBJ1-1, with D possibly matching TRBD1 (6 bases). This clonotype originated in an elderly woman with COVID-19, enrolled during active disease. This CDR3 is CASSGNPDSLEAFF. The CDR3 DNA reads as TGTGCCAGCAGCGGCAACCCGGACAGCCTTGAAGCTTTCTTT.